Following are 31 T cell receptor beta chains from one sample sequenced in a study of CD8 T cells in Susac syndrome. RNA totalling about 0.45 to 1 ug underwent reverse transcription with random hexamers. From the immunoSEQ multiplex PCR reads, TCRdb called clonotypes with MiXCR, one entry per CDR3 protein. Among about 120,000 distinct CDR3 sequences, around 94% were seen once, and the ten largest hold about 0.3%. Sequenced sample: CD8+ T cells from PBMCs. The receptors here all came from a human donor with Susac syndrome.

The rearrangement links TRBV5-1 to TRBJ2-7, with D possibly being TRBD1 (5 bases). The CDR3 length is 14 residues. V was pared by 2 bases and J by 5 bases, with 14 bases between. Germline V gene sequence: CDR1 SGHRS, CDR2 YFSETQ. CDR3 DNA: TGCGCCAGCAGCTTCGATCCCAGGGCCAACGAGCAGTACTTC. Translating it yields CASSFDPRANEQYF.

V gene TRBV29-1 combines with J gene TRBJ1-1, with D tentatively TRBD1 (6 bases). The CDR3 has 13 residues. The V end was cut by 4 bases, the J end by 0 bases, with 9 bases between. Germline loops: CDR1 SQVTM, CDR2 ANQGSEA. This chain's CDR3 is CSVGQDLNTEAFF. CDR3 coding DNA: TGCAGCGTTGGACAGGATTTGAACACTGAAGCTTTCTTT.

CDR3 amino acids: CAWSPSGGPGSTDTQYF. CDR3 sequence (DNA): TGTGCCTGGAGTCCTTCGGGGGGACCGGGGAGTACAGATACGCAGTATTTT. The V and J genes are TRBV30 and TRBJ2-3; TRBD2 matches 7 bases. In germline, CDR1 is GTSNPN, CDR2 SVGIG (reference sequence). The J segment lost 3 bases and the V segment lost 2 bases, leaving 14 bases of the junction unmatched. The CDR3 is 17 amino acids.

This chain joins TRBV3-1 and TRBJ1-5; D is uncertain. Trimming shortened V by 0 bases and J by 7 bases, and 13 bases separated the two germline ends. This CDR3 has 15 residues. The germline V gene encodes CDR1 LGHDT and CDR2 YNNKEL (reference sequence). The CDR3, as DNA: TGTGCCAGCAGCCAAGATCGGCAGCGGATCCAGCCCCAGCATTTT. It is translated as CASSQDRQRIQPQHF.

This clonotype has just one count. The rearrangement links TRBV12-3 or TRBV12-4 to TRBJ2-1; possibly TRBD1 or TRBD2 for D (5 bases each). V lost 5 bases, J lost 0 bases, and 14 bases lay in between. The CDR3 spans 16 residues. CDR3 DNA: TGTGCCAGCAGTAACTCCGGGGCGAGCTCCTACAATGAGCAGTTCTTC. This codes for CASSNSGASSYNEQFF.

The gene calls are TRBV20-1 and TRBJ2-7, with D perhaps being TRBD1 or TRBD2 (5 bases each). Trimming cost V 3 bases and J 6 bases, with 9 bases left between them. Germline V gives CDR1 DFQATT, CDR2 SNEGSKA (reference sequence). This CDR3 contains 11 residues. CDR3 sequence (DNA): TGCAGTGCTAGGTCAGGGACCGAGCAGTACTTC. Residues: CSARSGTEQYF.

This chain uses TRBV12-3 or TRBV12-4 with TRBJ1-2; no definite D call. The CDR3 is 15 amino acids. Trimming shortened V by 5 bases and J by 3 bases, and 16 bases separated the two germline ends. The CDR3, as DNA: TGTGCCAGCAGTCCCTCGCCAGAGTGGGACTATGGCTACACCTTC. It codes for CASSPSPEWDYGYTF.

The chain uses TRBV28 and TRBJ1-5; D is unresolved. CDR3 length: 16 residues. Trimming cost V 0 bases and J 2 bases, with 11 bases left between them. CDR1 MDHEN and CDR2 SYDVKM come from the germline V gene. The CDR3 DNA is TGTGCCAGCAGTTTATGGGCGGATGAAGGCAATCAGCCCCAGCATTTT. It yields the protein CASSLWADEGNQPQHF.

The V gene is TRBV7-2, the J gene TRBJ2-1; perhaps TRBD1 as D (6 bases). The germline CDR1 and CDR2 sequences are SGHTA and FQGNSA. V dropped 5 bases and J dropped 3 bases, with 14 bases sitting between them. The CDR3 covers 15 residues. As DNA, the CDR3 is TGTGCCAGCAGCCCACTCCAGGGGATCTACAATGAGCAGTTCTTC. Protein: CASSPLQGIYNEQFF.

The chain joins TRBV15 to TRBJ2-1, with D perhaps matching TRBD2 (5 bases). CDR3 size: 14 residues. The V gene lost 8 bases and the J gene lost 6 bases, with 17 bases spanning the gap. CDR1 is LNHNV and CDR2 is YYDKDF in the germline V gene (reference sequence). The DNA for the CDR3 is TGTGCCACCTCCTTCCTAGGAGGCCCCAATGAGCAGTTCTTC. Translated: CATSFLGGPNEQFF. The whole variable domain, filled in from reference TRBV15 and TRBJ2-1, reads DAMVIQNPRYQVTQFGKPVTLSCSQTLNHNVMYWYQQKSSQAPKLLFHYYDKDFNNEADTPDNFQSRRPNTSFCFLDIRSPGLGDTAMYLCATSFLGGPNEQFFGPGTRLTVL.

This clonotype was counted a single time. The V call is TRBV12-3 or TRBV12-4, the J call TRBJ2-1; TRBD2 agrees at 10 bases. V shed 6 bases and J 4 bases; nucleotides not matched to a gene: 6. This CDR3 comprises 15 residues. CDR3 loop: CASSPGLAVYNEQFF. CDR3 DNA: TGTGCCAGCAGCCCCGGACTAGCGGTATACAATGAGCAGTTCTTC.

The chain combines TRBV4-1 with TRBJ1-1, with D tentatively TRBD1 (5 bases). The germline V and J ends were trimmed by 4 bases and 4 bases, with 10 bases remaining between them. Germline CDR1 and CDR2: MGHRA and YSYEKL. CDR3 length equals 13 residues. CDR3: CASSPDSGTEAFF. CDR3 nucleotides: TGCGCCAGCAGCCCTGACAGCGGCACTGAAGCTTTCTTT.

The rearrangement links TRBV24-1 to TRBJ1-5; D gene ambiguous. The germline V gene encodes CDR1 KGHDR and CDR2 SFDVKD. Trimming left V 5 bases short and J 1 base short, with 8 bases between. The CDR3 has 14 amino acids. Here the CDR3 DNA reads TGTGCCACCAGTGGAGAGGGAAGCAATCAGCCCCAGCATTTT. Translating gives CATSGEGSNQPQHF.

This chain uses TRBV29-1 with TRBJ2-1, with TRBD1 matching 7 bases. The CDR3 contains 11 residues. Trimming took 6 bases from V and 4 from J; bases not matched to a gene: 0. Germline loops: CDR1 SQVTM, CDR2 ANQGSEA. CDR3 sequence reads: CSVGQYNEQFF. The CDR3 DNA reads TGCAGCGTGGGACAGTACAATGAGCAGTTCTTC.

The chain recombines TRBV18 with TRBJ1-3; the D gene is possibly TRBD1 (5 bases). The CDR3 has 15 residues. Trimming took off 3 bases at V and 5 bases at J, with 14 bases between the two ends. The V gene's germline CDR1 is KGHSH and CDR2 LQKENI. Here the CDR3 DNA reads TGTGCCAGCTCACCTAGAGAGGGGACGCGAAACACCATATATTTT. Its protein is CASSPREGTRNTIYF. Variable domain in full (rest from reference TRBV18 and TRBJ1-3): NAGVMQNPRHLVRRRGQEARLRCSPMKGHSHVYWYRQLPEEGLKFMVYLQKENIIDESGMPKERFSAEFPKEGPSILRIQQVVRGDSAAYFCASSPREGTRNTIYFGEGSWLTVV.

This chain links TRBV9 with TRBJ2-6; D is tentatively TRBD1 or TRBD2 (5 bases each). Trimming stripped 3 bases from V and 0 bases from J, with 16 bases between. This CDR3 has 18 amino acids. Germline CDR1 is SGDLS and CDR2 is YYNGEE. CDR3 in amino acids: CASSGIRDRGSGANVLTF. The CDR3 bases are TGTGCCAGCAGCGGAATCCGGGACCGAGGCTCTGGGGCCAACGTCCTGACTTTC.

J is TRBJ2-1 and V is TRBV20-1; D not resolved. Looked up from germline, CDR1 is DFQATT and CDR2 is SNEGSKA (reference sequence). V lost 3 bases and J 6 bases, leaving 9 bases between the germline ends. The CDR3 contains 12 residues. CDR3 coding DNA: TGCAGTGCTAGCCGGGCACCCAATGAGCAGTTCTTC. Protein: CSASRAPNEQFF.

CDR3 nucleotides: TGCGCCAGCAGCCAAAGTCCAGGGCCAGCTTTCTTT. Amino acid sequence: CASSQSPGPAFF. The chain is built from TRBV4-1 and TRBJ1-1, with D possibly being TRBD1 (5 bases). The CDR3 runs 12 residues. Germline CDR1 is MGHRA and CDR2 is YSYEKL. Between the trimmed V and J ends, which lost 2 bases and 10 bases, there was a span of 11 bases.

The chain has TRBV27 and TRBJ1-1; D unclear. Looked up from germline, CDR1 is MNHEY and CDR2 is SMNVEV (reference sequence). The CDR3 totals 13 residues. Trimming took 6 bases from V and 0 from J, leaving 8 bases between them. CDR3 DNA: TGTGCCAGCAGCATACGGGTGAACACTGAAGCTTTCTTT. This codes for CASSIRVNTEAFF.

This clonotype was observed once. CDR3 bases: TGTGCCAGCAGCTTGGATGGGGGGGCCAAACTCGCAGATACGCAGTATTTT. It is translated as CASSLDGGAKLADTQYF. The gene calls are TRBV5-4 and TRBJ2-3; TRBD2 is a possible D gene (7 bases). CDR3 size: 17 residues. Trimming removed 0 bases at V and 4 bases at J, with 18 bases between. The V gene's germline CDR1 is SGHNT and CDR2 YYREEE (reference sequence).

This chain uses TRBV12-3 or TRBV12-4 with TRBJ2-2; D remains ambiguous. The V and J ends lost 3 bases and 5 bases respectively, with 10 bases between them. The CDR3 sequence is 14 residues long. The CDR3 DNA sequence: TGTGCCAGCAGTTTCGGAGCTCGGACCGGGGAGCTGTTTTTT. The encoded protein is CASSFGARTGELFF.

The rearrangement joins TRBV25-1 to TRBJ2-1; 10 bases align to TRBD2. The V segment lost 1 base and the J segment 8 bases; nucleotides outside the gene matches: 2. Per the germline V gene, CDR1 is MGHDK and CDR2 is SYGVNS. There are 14 residues in the CDR3. The CDR3 coding sequence is TGTGCCAGCAGTGAATCAACTAGCGGGGATGAGCAGTTCTTC. Its protein product is CASSESTSGDEQFF.

The gene calls are TRBV20-1 and TRBJ2-3, with 9 bases matching TRBD1. The CDR3 extends over 15 amino acids. V lost 6 bases, J lost 2 bases, and 9 bases stayed unmatched. Germline V lookup: CDR1 DFQATT, CDR2 SNEGSKA (reference sequence). The CDR3 DNA is TGCAGTGCCCCCTCAGACAGGGGGTACACAGATACGCAGTATTTT. Its translation is CSAPSDRGYTDTQYF.

V gene TRBV23-1 combines with J gene TRBJ1-1; D call uncertain. TRBV23-1 is annotated as an ORF whose role is uncertain. CDR3 size: 12 residues. Trimming cost V 7 bases and J 5 bases, with 11 bases left between them. This CDR3 reads CASKRGETEAFF. Written as DNA, the CDR3 is TGCGCCAGCAAGCGTGGGGAAACTGAAGCTTTCTTT.

The CDR3 loop is CASSHWGNEQYF. The DNA of the CDR3 is TGCGCCAGCAGCCATTGGGGCAACGAGCAGTACTTC. The rearrangement joins TRBV4-1 to TRBJ2-7; D possibly corresponds to TRBD1 (5 bases). The germline gives CDR1 MGHRA, CDR2 YSYEKL. The length of the CDR3 is 12 residues. The V end lost 3 bases, the J end lost 5 bases, and 8 bases lay between the germline ends.

The J gene is TRBJ2-7, the V gene TRBV7-9; no definite D call. The germline V gene encodes CDR1 SEHNR and CDR2 FQNEAQ (reference sequence). The V gene lost 0 bases and the J gene lost 3 bases, with 9 bases spanning the gap. The CDR3 contains 14 residues. This CDR3 is CASSLALEFYEQYF. The CDR3, as DNA: TGTGCCAGCAGCTTAGCTCTAGAATTCTACGAGCAGTACTTC.

The rearrangement joins TRBV5-1 to TRBJ2-2; D is unresolved. The V end was cut by 0 bases, the J end by 4 bases, with 7 bases between. This CDR3 region has 14 residues. Per germline, CDR1 SGHRS and CDR2 YFSETQ. The CDR3 DNA reads TGCGCCAGCAGCTTGGGTAGGCCCACCGGGGAGCTGTTTTTT. It translates to CASSLGRPTGELFF.

Concerning this clonotype: Its ends do not fully match the called genes, so a read error is possible. CDR3 in amino acids: CASTLQQGWIYEQYF. Here the CDR3 DNA reads TGTGCCAGCACCTTGCAACAGGGTTGGATCTACGAGCAGTACTTC. The chain has TRBV5-6 and TRBJ2-7, with D maybe TRBD1 (6 bases). The germline CDR1 and CDR2 sequences are SGHDT and YYEEEE. This CDR3 comprises 15 residues. Full variable domain (outside the CDR3, taken from reference TRBV5-6 and TRBJ2-7): DAGVTQSPTHLIKTRGQQVTLRCSPKSGHDTVSWYQQALGQGPQFIFQYYEEEERQRGNFPDRFSGHQFPNYSSELNVNALLLGDSALYLCASTLQQGWIYEQYFGPGTRLTVT.

The chain uses TRBV3-1 and TRBJ2-5, with 9 bases that match TRBD2. Germline trimming cut 5 bases from V and 5 bases from J; bases unmatched to any gene: 6. CDR3 size: 14 residues. The germline CDR1 and CDR2 sequences are LGHDT and YNNKEL (reference sequence). Here the CDR3 DNA reads TGTGCCAGCAGCAGGGGACTAGCCGGCGAGACCCAGTACTTC. It codes for CASSRGLAGETQYF.

V and J are TRBV10-3 and TRBJ2-1, with no clear D. The CDR3 contains 11 residues. CDR1 is ENHRY, CDR2 SYGVKD, per germline. V gave up 3 bases and J gave up 6 bases, with 3 bases separating them. CDR3 DNA sequence: TGTGCCATCAGTGACGTCAATGAGCAGTTCTTC. It encodes CAISDVNEQFF.

V is TRBV4-2 and J is TRBJ2-1; D may be TRBD2 (6 bases). There are 15 residues in the CDR3. Trimming cost V 0 bases and J 3 bases, with 9 bases left between them. Germline CDR1 LGHNA, CDR2 YNFKEQ. The CDR3 DNA reads as TGTGCCAGCAGCCAAGAACTAGCAAGCTACAATGAGCAGTTCTTC. Amino acid sequence: CASSQELASYNEQFF.